This entry describes one TCR beta chain. This clone appeared many times. Its specific antigen is unknown. No base-level quality is on record; no much larger clone is a single base apart. The library was generated by the immunoSEQ multiplex PCR assay. To provide template for TCR sequencing, every sample had RNA extracted and reverse transcribed into cDNA. SuperScript III was used for first-strand cDNA synthesis, primed with a 2:1 mix of oligo-dT and random hexamers. A synthetic immune receptor repertoire was used to assess amplification bias, and residual bias was removed computationally. From the authors' description of their analysis: After raw reads were preprocessed to remove errors, the CDR3 was defined following IMGT conventions as running from the conserved cysteine to phenylalanine. To get clonality, Shannon entropy was normalized by log2 of the number of productive unique TCRs and the result was subtracted from 1. Scalp TCRbeta sequences were cross-referenced with sorted blood CD4 and CD8 repertoires so that the CD4 or CD8 identity of scalp clones could be inferred. Drawn from immuneACCESS, this table holds only the in-frame rearrangements with V and J called that TCRdb kept. Clones are partly lost; checked studies trace under half to an unresolved V gene and leave the rest unexplained. D and trimming were read from the DNA, whereas the V and J calls and clone size are those reported in that table. In this sample the table shows about 160,000 clones, roughly 65% of which occur a single time. The ten largest clones take up 0.9% to 1% of the sample.

The time point label here, explained by the study, means: four to five weeks on oral tofacitinib. The treatment or condition label corresponds to: oral pan-JAK inhibitor, 5-10 mg twice daily. From alopecia areata patients, peripheral blood was collected along with lesional scalp punch biopsies. PBMCs were separated by density centrifugation and stained for CD3, CD4 and CD8, after which CD4+ and CD8+ T cells were sorted on a FACSAria. These data come from a study of CD8+ T cells in alopecia areata (dated by TCRdb to the late 2010s). Turning to the overall study: Treated patients were enrolled in an open-label pilot trial of oral tofacitinib at 5 to 10 mg twice daily for moderate-to-severe alopecia areata. Tofacitinib was administered for 6 to 18 months, and 6 months of follow-up off drug were then conducted to assess delayed response and recurrence. For the treated patients, the SALT score, which quantifies what percentage of scalp surface area is affected, served as the measure of disease severity. High-throughput TCRbeta sequencing was used to examine T cell clonal expansion in alopecia areata in both the C3H/HeJ mouse model and human patients. In humans, TCRbeta sequencing was performed on scalp tissue and on sorted CD4+ and CD8+ peripheral blood T cells from healthy controls and from patients with patchy or totalis/universalis alopecia areata. Patients on tofacitinib were biopsied at baseline and after 4 and 24 weeks of treatment, and several of the patients also had a later scalp biopsy. Scalp clonality was compared among normal scalp (n=4), patchy alopecia areata scalp (n=8), and alopecia totalis/universalis scalp (n=8). RNA came from the PAXgene miRNA kit for fixed scalp, the miRNeasy kit for PBMCs, and the RNeasy kit for mouse skin. TCRbeta CDR3 regions were amplified by immunoSEQ multiplex PCR using 35 Vbeta forward and 13 Jbeta reverse primers. Study-wide conclusions, independent of this receptor: Resident alphabeta T cells in normal human skin are also sequenced, complicating scalp TCR repertoire analysis, unlike mouse skin dominated by gammadelta T cells. Scalp clonality and the number of expanded CD8+ clones among the top 100 scalp clones were significantly decreased by tofacitinib. The treated cohort was small, with a single nonresponder, so links between baseline CD8+ expansion and response need larger studies. Lesional scalp, especially in alopecia totalis/universalis, showed higher clonality and more expanded CD8+ clones than normal scalp, suggesting antigenic drive. During tofacitinib treatment, many expanded lesional clones remained in scalp and blood, and this persistence may partly explain relapse after treatment is stopped. Shared TCR sequences between patients were less evident than in mice, which may be partly attributable to HLA diversity in the patient population.

The CDR1 and CDR2 encoded by the germline V gene are SGHAT and FQNNGV. Counted from cysteine to phenylalanine, this CDR3 has 17 amino acids. The kept DNA is CDR3 alone, 51 bases in frame from the first base. After removal of 5 bases from V and 4 bases from J, the junction retains 8 bases not matched to a gene. Here the chain combines TRBV11-2 and TRBJ2-7, with 16 junctional bases fitting TRBD2. The sample consisted of CD4+ T cells sorted from blood, taken at week 4, from a patient treated with tofacitinib. The receptor was isolated from a human donor with alopecia areata. CDR3 protein: CASSPGLAGGPGYEQYF. The DNA reads TGTGCCAGCAGCCCGGGACTAGCGGGGGGGCCAGGTTACGAGCAGTACTTC. Full variable domain (CDR3 extended with the reference TRBV11-2 and TRBJ2-7 proteins): EAGVAQSPRYKIIEKRQSVAFWCNPISGHATLYWYQQILGQGPKLLIQFQNNGVVDDSQLPKDRFSAERLKGVDSTLKIQPAKLEDSAVYLCASSPGLAGGPGYEQYFGPGTRLTVT.